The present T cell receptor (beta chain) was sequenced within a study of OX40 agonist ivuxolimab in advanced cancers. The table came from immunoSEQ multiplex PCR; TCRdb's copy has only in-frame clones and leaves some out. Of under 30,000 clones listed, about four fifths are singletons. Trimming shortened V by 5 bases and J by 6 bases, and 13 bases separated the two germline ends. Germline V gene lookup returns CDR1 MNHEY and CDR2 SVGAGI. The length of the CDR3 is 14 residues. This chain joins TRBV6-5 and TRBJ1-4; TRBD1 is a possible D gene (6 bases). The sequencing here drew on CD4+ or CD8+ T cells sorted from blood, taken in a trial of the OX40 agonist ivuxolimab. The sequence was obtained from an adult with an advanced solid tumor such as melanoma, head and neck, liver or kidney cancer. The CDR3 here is CASSEQGRDEKLFF. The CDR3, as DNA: TGTGCCAGCAGTGAACAGGGACGGGATGAAAAACTGTTTTTT.